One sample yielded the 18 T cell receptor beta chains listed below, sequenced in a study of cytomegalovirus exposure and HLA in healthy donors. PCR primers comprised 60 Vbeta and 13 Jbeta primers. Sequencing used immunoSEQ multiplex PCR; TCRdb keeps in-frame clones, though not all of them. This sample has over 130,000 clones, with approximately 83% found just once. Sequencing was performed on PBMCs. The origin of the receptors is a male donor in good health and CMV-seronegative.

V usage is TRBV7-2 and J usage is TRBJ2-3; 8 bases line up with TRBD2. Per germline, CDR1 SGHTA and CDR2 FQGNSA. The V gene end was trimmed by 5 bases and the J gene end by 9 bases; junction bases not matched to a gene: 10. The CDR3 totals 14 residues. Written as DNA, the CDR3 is TGTGCCAGCAGCCCACGGACTAGCTCGGGGACGCAGTATTTT. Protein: CASSPRTSSGTQYF.

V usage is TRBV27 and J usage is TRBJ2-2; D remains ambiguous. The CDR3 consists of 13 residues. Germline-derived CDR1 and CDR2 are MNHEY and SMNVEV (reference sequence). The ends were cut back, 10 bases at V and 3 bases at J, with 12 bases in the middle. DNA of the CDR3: TGTGCCACCCTTGAGAGGTACACCGGGGAGCTGTTTTTT. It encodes CATLERYTGELFF.

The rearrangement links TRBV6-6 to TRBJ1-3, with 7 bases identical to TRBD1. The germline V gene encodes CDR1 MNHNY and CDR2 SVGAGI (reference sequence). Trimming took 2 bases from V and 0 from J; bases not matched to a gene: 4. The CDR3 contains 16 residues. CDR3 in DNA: TGTGCCAGCAGTTACCCCCAGGGGGACTCTGGAAACACCATATATTTT. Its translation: CASSYPQGDSGNTIYF.

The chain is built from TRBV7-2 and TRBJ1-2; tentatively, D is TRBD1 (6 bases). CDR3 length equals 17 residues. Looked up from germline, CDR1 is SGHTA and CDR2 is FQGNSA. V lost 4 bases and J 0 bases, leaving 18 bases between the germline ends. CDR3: CASSSSGARSPNYGYTF. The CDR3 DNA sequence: TGTGCCAGCAGCTCATCAGGGGCGCGGTCCCCTAACTATGGCTACACCTTC.

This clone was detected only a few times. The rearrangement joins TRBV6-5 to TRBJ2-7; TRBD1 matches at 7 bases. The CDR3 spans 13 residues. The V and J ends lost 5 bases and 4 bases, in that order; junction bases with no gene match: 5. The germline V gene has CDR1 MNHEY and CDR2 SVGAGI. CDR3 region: CASSPGTAYEQYF. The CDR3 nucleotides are TGTGCCAGCAGTCCGGGGACAGCGTACGAGCAGTACTTC.

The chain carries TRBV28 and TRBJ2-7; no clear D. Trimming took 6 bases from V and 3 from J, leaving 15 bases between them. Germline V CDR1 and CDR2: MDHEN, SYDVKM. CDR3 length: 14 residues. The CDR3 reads CASSYSLGVYEQYF. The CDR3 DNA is TGTGCCAGCAGCTACTCCCTGGGCGTCTACGAGCAGTACTTC.

The CDR3 nucleotides are TGTGCCAGCAGCTTTCGTCCGGGACACAACTTGGACACCGGGGAGCTGTTTTTT. This codes for CASSFRPGHNLDTGELFF. The chain recombines TRBV9 with TRBJ2-2; perhaps TRBD1 as D (6 bases). The CDR3 covers 18 residues. Germline-derived CDR1 and CDR2 are SGDLS and YYNGEE. V was pared by 4 bases and J by 3 bases, with 22 bases between.

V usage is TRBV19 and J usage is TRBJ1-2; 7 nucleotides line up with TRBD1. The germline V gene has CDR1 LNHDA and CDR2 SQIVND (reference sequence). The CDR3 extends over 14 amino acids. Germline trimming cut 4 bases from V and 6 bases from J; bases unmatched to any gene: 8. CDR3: CASSTGTAFNGYTF. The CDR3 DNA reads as TGTGCCAGTAGTACCGGGACAGCATTTAATGGCTACACCTTC.

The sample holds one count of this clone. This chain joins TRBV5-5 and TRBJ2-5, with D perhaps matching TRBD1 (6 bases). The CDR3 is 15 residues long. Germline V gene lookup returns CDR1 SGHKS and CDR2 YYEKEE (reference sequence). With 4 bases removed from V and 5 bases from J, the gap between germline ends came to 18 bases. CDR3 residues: CASSTDRGSWETQYF. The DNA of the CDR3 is TGTGCCAGCAGCACTGATAGGGGGAGTTGGGAGACCCAGTACTTC.

The CDR3 spells CASSETGTDYQPQHF. The CDR3 bases are TGTGCCAGCAGTGAAACCGGGACAGATTATCAGCCCCAGCATTTT. The rearrangement uses TRBV6-1 and TRBJ1-5; 7 nucleotides match TRBD1. With V trimmed by 2 bases and J by 5 bases, 6 bases remained unmatched. This CDR3 comprises 15 residues. CDR1 and CDR2 (germline): MNHNS, SASEGT.

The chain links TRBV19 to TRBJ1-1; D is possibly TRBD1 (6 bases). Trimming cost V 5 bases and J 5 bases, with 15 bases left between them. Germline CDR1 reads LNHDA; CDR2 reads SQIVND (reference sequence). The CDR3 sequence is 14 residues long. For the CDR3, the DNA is TGTGCCAGTAGTGGATGGACAGAAGGTACTGAAGCTTTCTTT. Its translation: CASSGWTEGTEAFF.

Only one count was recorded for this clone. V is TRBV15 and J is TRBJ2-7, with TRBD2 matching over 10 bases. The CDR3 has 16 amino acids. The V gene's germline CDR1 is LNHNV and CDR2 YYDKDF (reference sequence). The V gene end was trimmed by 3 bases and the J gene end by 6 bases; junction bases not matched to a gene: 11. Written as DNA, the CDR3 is TGTGCCACCAGCAGCCGGAGGCCTAGCGGGAGCCGCGAGCAGTACTTC. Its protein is CATSSRRPSGSREQYF.

In nucleotides, the CDR3 is TGTGCCAGTAGTCCCACTAGCGGGAGAGTAGATACGCAGTATTTT. Encoded protein: CASSPTSGRVDTQYF. The rearrangement joins TRBV19 to TRBJ2-3, with 11 bases fitting TRBD2. CDR3 length: 15 amino acids. CDR1 LNHDA and CDR2 SQIVND come from the germline V gene (reference sequence). The V and J ends lost 5 bases and 5 bases, in that order; junction bases with no gene match: 6.

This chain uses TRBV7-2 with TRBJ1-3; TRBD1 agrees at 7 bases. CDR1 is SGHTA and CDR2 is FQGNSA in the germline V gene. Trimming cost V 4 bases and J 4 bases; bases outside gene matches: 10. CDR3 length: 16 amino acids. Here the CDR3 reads CASSSDGQVGGNTIYF. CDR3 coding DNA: TGTGCCAGCAGCTCAGACGGACAGGTGGGAGGAAACACCATATATTTT.

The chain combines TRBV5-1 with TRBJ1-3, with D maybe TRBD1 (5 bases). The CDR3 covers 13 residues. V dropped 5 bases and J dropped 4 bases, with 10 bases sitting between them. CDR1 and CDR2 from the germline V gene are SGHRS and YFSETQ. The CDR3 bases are TGCGCCAGCAGGTCGACAGAGGGAAACACCATATATTTT. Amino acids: CASRSTEGNTIYF.

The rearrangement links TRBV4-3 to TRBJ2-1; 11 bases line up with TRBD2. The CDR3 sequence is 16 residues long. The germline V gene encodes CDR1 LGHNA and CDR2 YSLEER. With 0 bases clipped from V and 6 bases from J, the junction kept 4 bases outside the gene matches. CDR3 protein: CASSQDRGTSGNEQFF. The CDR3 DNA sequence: TGCGCCAGCAGCCAAGATCGAGGGACTAGCGGCAATGAGCAGTTCTTC.

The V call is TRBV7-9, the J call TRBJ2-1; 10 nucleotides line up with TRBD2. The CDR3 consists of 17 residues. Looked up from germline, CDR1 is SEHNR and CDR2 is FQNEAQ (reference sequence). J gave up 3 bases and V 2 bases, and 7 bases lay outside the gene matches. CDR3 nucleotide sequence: TGTGCCAGCAGCTTAAGAGCAGCGGGAGGGAACTACAATGAGCAGTTCTTC. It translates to CASSLRAAGGNYNEQFF.

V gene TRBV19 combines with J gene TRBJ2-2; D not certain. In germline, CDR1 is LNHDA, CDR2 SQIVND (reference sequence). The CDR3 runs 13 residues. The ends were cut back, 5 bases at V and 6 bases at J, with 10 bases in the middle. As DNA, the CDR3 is TGTGCCAGTAGTCGAACACCGCCCGGGGAGCTGTTTTTT. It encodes CASSRTPPGELFF. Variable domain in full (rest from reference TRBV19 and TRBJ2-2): DGGITQSPKYLFRKEGQNVTLSCEQNLNHDAMYWYRQDPGQGLRLIYYSQIVNDFQKGDIAEGYSVSREKKESFPLTVTSAQKNPTAFYLCASSRTPPGELFFGEGSRLTVL.